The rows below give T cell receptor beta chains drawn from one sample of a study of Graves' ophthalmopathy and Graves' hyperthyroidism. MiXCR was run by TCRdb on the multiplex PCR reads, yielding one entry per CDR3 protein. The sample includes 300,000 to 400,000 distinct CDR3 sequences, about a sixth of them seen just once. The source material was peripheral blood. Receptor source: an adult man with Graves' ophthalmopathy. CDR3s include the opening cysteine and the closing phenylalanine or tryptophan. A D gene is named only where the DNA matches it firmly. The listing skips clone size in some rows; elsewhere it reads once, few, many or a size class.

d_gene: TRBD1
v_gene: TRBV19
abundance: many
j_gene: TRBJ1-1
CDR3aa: CASSIGTGGVNTEAFF
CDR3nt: TGTGCCAGTAGTATAGGGACAGGGGGCGTGAACACTGAAGCTTTCTTT

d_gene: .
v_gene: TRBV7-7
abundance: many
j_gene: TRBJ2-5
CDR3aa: CASSRENKETQYF
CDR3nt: TGTGCTAGCAGCCGCGAAAATAAAGAGACCCAGTACTTC

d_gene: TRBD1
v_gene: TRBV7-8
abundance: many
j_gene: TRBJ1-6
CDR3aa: CASSPRDRGNSPLHF
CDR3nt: TGTGCCAGCAGCCCTCGGGACAGGGGGAATTCACCCCTCCACTTT

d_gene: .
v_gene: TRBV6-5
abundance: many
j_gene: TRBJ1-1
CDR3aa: CASSYKQRNTEAFF
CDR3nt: TGTGCCAGCAGTTACAAACAAAGGAACACTGAAGCTTTCTTT

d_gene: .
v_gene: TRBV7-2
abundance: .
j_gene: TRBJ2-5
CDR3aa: CASGIAETQYF
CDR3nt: TGTGCCAGCGGCATCGCGGAGACCCAGTACTTC

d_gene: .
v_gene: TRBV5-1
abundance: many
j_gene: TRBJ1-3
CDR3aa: CASSLGPRSGNTIYF
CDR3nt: TGCGCCAGCAGCTTGGGCCCCCGCTCTGGAAACACCATATATTTT

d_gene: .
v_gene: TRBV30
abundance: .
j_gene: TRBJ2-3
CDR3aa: CAWRSSDAYVGTDTQYF
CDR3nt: TGTGCCTGGAGAAGTAGCGACGCCTACGTGGGCACAGATACGCAGTATTTT

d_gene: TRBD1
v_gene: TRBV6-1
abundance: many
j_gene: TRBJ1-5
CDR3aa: CASSGRDRNQPQHF
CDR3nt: TGTGCCAGCAGTGGCCGGGACAGGAATCAGCCCCAGCATTTT

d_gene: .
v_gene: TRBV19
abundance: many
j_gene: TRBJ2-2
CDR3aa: CANSIVRGGTGELFF
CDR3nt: TGTGCCAATAGTATAGTCAGGGGGGGTACCGGGGAGCTGTTTTTT

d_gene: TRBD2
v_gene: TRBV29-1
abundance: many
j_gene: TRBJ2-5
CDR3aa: CSAGPTMTSGFSETQYF
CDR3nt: TGCAGCGCCGGGCCGACCATGACTAGCGGGTTCTCGGAGACCCAGTACTTC

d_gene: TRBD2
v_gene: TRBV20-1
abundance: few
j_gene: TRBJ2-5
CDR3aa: CSASKGSGRQTQYF
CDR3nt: TGCAGTGCTAGTAAAGGTAGCGGGAGACAGACCCAGTACTTC

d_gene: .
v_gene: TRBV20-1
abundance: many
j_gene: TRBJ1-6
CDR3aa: CSARGAENSPLHF
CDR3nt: TGCAGTGCTAGGGGGGCAGAGAATTCACCCCTCCACTTT

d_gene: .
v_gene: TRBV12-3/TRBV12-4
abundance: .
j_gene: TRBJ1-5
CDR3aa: CASSPYRAGQPQHF
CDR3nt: TGTGCCAGCAGCCCCTACAGGGCGGGGCAGCCCCAGCATTTT

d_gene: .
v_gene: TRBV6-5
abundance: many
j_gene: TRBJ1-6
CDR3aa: CASTRGQGYSPLHF
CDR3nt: TGTGCCAGCACAAGGGGCCAGGGGTATTCACCCCTCCACTTT

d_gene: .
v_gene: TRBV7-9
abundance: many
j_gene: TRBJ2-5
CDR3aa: CASSPPRGEETQYF
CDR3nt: TGTGCCAGCAGCCCCCCGAGAGGGGAAGAGACCCAGTACTTC

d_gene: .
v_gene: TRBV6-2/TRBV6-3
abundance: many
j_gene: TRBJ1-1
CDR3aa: CASSYTGNTEAFF
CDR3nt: TGTGCCAGCAGTTACACAGGGAACACTGAAGCTTTCTTT

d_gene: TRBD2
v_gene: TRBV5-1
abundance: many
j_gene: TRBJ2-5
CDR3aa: CASSPRTSTTQETQYF
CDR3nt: TGCGCCAGCAGCCCCCGGACTAGCACAACACAAGAGACCCAGTACTTC

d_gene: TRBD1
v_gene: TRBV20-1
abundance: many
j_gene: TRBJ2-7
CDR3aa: CSAKQGAVTYEQYF
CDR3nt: TGCAGTGCAAAACAGGGGGCAGTGACCTACGAGCAGTACTTC

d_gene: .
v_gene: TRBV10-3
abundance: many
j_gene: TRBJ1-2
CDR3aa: CAISEVGRNYGYTF
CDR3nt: TGTGCCATCAGTGAAGTAGGGCGCAACTATGGCTACACCTTC

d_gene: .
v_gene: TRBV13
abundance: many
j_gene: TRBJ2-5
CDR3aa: CASSLVADQETQYF
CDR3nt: TGTGCCAGCAGCTTAGTGGCAGACCAAGAGACCCAGTACTTC

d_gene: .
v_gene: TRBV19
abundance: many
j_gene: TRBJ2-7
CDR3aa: CASKEASTYEQYF
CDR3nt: TGTGCCAGTAAAGAAGCGTCCACCTACGAGCAGTACTTC

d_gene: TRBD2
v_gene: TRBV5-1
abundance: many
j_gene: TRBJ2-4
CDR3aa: CASSLAGGDIQYF
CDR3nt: TGCGCCAGCAGCTTGGCGGGGGGAGACATTCAGTACTTC

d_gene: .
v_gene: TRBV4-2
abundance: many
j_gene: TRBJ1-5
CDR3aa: CASSQDLQTNQPQHF
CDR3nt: TGTGCCAGCAGCCAAGATCTACAGACTAATCAGCCCCAGCATTTT

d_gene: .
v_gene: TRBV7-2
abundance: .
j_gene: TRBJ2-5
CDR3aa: CASSKNGFETQYF
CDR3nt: TGTGCCAGCAGCAAAAATGGTTTCGAGACCCAGTACTTC

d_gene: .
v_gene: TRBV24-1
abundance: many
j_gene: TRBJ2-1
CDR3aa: CATSSTLFNEQFF
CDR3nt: TGTGCCACCTCCTCGACGCTATTCAATGAGCAGTTCTTC

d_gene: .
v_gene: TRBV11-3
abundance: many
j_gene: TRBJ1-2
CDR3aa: CASSFRGVSYRNYGYTF
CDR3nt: TGTGCCAGCAGCTTTCGGGGGGTCTCCTACCGTAACTATGGCTACACCTTC

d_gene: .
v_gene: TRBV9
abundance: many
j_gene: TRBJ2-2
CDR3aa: CASSPTGRGTGELFF
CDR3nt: TGTGCCAGCAGCCCGACAGGGAGGGGCACCGGGGAGCTGTTTTTT

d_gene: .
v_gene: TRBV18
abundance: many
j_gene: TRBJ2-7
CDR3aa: CASSPSTGNEQYF
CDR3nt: TGTGCCAGCTCACCCTCCACAGGGAACGAGCAGTACTTC

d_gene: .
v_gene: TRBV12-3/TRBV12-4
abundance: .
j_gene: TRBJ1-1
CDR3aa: CASATGGQNTEAFF
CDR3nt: TGTGCCAGCGCAACAGGTGGACAGAACACTGAAGCTTTCTTT

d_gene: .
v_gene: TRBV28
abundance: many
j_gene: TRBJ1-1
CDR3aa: CASRGDTEAFF
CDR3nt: TGTGCCAGCAGGGGGGACACTGAAGCTTTCTTT

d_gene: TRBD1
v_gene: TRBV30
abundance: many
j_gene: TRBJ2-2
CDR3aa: CAWSGPTGATGELFF
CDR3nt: TGTGCCTGGAGTGGACCGACAGGGGCCACCGGGGAGCTGTTTTTT